This T cell receptor beta chain was obtained from a study of T cells in Graves' hyperthyroidism and ophthalmopathy. This clonotype was observed a handful of times. There were TCR beta CDR3 regions amplified from RNA transcripts. Researchers ran a first-round RT-PCR on the TCR CDR3 using the HTBI primer set. TCRdb redid the calling of the multiplex PCR reads with MiXCR, one entry per CDR3 protein. Here the sample spans some 580,000 distinct CDR3 sequences, 16% being singletons. Germline V CDR1 and CDR2: SGHRS, YFSETQ. V was cut by 3 bases and J by 5 bases, with 17 bases left in between. The CDR3 has 15 amino acids.

The genes are TRBV5-1 and TRBJ2-5; D could derive from TRBD1 or TRBD2 (5 bases each). Sequenced sample: blood. This clonotype originated in a middle-aged woman with Graves' ophthalmopathy. CDR3 DNA: TGCGCCAGCAGCTGGGGACGACCCGAACGGGAGACCCAGTACTTC. It is translated as CASSWGRPERETQYF.